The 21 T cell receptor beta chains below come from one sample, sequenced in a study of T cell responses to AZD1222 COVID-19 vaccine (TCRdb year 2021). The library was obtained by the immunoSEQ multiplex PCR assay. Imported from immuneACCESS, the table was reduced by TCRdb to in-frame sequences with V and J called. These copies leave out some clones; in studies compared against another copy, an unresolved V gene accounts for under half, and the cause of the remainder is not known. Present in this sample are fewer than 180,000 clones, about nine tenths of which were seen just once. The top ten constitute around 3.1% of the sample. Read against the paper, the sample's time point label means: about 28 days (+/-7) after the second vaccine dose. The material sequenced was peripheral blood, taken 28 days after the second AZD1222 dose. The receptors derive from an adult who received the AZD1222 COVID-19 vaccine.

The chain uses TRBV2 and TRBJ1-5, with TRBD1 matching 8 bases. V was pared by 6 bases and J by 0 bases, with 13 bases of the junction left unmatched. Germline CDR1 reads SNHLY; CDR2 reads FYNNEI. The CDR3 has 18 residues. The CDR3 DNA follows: TGTGCCAGCAGGCCAGCAGGGGGCGTCCCATATAGCAATCAGCCCCAGCATTTT. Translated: CASRPAGGVPYSNQPQHF. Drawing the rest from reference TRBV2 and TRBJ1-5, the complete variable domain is EPEVTQTPSHQVTQMGQEVILRCVPISNHLYFYWYRQILGQKVEFLVSFYNNEISEKSEIFDDQFSVERPDGSNFTLKIRSTKLEDSAMYFCASRPAGGVPYSNQPQHFGDGTRLSIL.

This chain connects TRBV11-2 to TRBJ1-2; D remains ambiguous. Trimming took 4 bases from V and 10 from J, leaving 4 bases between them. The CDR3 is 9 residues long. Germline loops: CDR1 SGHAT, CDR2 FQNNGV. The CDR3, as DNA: TGTGCCAGCAGCTCTCCCTACACCTTC. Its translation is CASSSPYTF.

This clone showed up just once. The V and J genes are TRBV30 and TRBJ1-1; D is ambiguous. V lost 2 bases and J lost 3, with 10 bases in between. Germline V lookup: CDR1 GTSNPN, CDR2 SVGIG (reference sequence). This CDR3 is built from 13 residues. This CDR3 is CAWSSPPDTEAFF. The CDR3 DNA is TGTGCCTGGAGTAGTCCCCCGGACACTGAAGCTTTCTTT.

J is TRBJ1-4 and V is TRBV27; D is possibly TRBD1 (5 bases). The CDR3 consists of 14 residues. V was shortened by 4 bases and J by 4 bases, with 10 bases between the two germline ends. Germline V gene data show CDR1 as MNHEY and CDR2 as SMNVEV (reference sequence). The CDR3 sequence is CASSSGRGNEKLFF. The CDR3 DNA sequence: TGTGCCAGCAGTTCGGGACGGGGTAATGAAAAACTGTTTTTT.

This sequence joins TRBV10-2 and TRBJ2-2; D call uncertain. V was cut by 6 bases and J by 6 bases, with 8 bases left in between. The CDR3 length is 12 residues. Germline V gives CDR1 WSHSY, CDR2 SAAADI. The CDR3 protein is CASRWDSGELFF. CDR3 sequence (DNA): TGCGCCAGCAGATGGGATTCCGGGGAGCTGTTTTTT.

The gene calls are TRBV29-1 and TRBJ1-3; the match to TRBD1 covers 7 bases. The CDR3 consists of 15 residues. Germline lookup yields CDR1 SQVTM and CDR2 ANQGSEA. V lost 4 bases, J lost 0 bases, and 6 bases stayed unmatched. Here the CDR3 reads CSVAKGQSSGNTIYF. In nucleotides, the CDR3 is TGCAGCGTTGCCAAGGGACAGAGCTCTGGAAACACCATATATTTT.

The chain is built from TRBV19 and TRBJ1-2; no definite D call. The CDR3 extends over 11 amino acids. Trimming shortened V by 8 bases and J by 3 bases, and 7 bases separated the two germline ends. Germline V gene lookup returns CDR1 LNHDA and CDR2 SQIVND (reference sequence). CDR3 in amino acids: CASAGYYGYTF. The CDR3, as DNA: TGTGCCAGTGCAGGTTACTATGGCTACACCTTC.

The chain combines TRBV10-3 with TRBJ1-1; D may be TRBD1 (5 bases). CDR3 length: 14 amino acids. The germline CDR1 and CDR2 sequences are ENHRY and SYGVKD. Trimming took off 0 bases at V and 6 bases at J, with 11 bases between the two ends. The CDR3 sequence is CAISESLSGSEAFF. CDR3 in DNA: TGTGCCATCAGTGAGTCGCTTTCAGGGTCTGAAGCTTTCTTT.

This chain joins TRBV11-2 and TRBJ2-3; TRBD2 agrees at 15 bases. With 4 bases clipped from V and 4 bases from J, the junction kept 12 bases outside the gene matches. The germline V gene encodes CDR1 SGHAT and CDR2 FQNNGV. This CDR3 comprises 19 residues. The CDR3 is CASSSWTSGRVEKADTQYF. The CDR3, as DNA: TGTGCCAGCAGCTCCTGGACTAGCGGGAGGGTAGAGAAGGCAGATACGCAGTATTTT.

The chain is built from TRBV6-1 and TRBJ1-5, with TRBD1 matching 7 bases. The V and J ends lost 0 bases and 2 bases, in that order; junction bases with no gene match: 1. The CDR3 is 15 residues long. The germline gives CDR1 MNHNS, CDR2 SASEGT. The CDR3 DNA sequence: TGTGCCAGCAGTGAAGCAGGGGGCGGCAATCAGCCCCAGCATTTT. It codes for CASSEAGGGNQPQHF.

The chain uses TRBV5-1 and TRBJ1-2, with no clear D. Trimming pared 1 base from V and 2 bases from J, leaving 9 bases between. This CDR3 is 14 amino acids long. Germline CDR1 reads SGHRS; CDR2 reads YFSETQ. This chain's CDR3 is CASSLLPENYGYTF. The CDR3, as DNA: TGCGCCAGCAGCTTGTTGCCAGAAAACTATGGCTACACCTTC.

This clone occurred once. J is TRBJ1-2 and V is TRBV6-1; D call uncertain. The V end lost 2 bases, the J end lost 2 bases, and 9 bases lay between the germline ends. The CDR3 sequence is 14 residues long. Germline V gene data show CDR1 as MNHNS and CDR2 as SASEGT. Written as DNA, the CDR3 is TGTGCCAGCAGTGAAATTCTTCAGAACTATGGCTACACCTTC. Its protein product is CASSEILQNYGYTF.

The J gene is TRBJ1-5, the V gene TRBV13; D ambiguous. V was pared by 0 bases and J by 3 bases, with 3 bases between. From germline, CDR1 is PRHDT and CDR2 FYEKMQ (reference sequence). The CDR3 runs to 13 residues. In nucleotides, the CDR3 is TGTGCCAGCAGCTTAGGCAACAATCAGCCCCAGCATTTT. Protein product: CASSLGNNQPQHF. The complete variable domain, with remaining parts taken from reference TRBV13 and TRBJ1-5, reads AAGVIQSPRHLIKEKRETATLKCYPIPRHDTVYWYQQGPGQDPQFLISFYEKMQSDKGSIPDRFSAQQFSDYHSELNMSSLELGDSALYFCASSLGNNQPQHFGDGTRLSIL.

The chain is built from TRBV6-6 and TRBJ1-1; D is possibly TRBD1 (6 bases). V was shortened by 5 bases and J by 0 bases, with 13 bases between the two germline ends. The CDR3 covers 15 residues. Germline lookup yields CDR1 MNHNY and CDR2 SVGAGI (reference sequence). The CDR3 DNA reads TGTGCCAGCAGTATGGGGGCGGCGATGAACACTGAAGCTTTCTTT. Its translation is CASSMGAAMNTEAFF.

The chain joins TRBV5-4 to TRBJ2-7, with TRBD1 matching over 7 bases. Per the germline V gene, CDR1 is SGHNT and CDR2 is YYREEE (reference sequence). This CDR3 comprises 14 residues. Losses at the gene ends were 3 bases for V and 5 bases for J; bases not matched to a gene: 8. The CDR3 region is CASSSRQGRDEQYF. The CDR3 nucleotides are TGTGCCAGCAGCTCAAGACAGGGCCGCGACGAGCAGTACTTC. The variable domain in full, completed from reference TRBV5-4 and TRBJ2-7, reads ETGVTQSPTHLIKTRGQQVTLRCSSQSGHNTVSWYQQALGQGPQFIFQYYREEENGRGNFPPRFSGLQFPNYSSELNVNALELDDSALYLCASSSRQGRDEQYFGPGTRLTVT.

The DNA of the CDR3 is TGTGCCAGCAGCCAGGCAACGAACGAGCAGTACTTC. Amino acids: CASSQATNEQYF. The chain combines TRBV6-5 with TRBJ2-7; D is unclear. V was trimmed by 6 bases and J by 5 bases, leaving 11 bases between them. The CDR3 length is 12 residues. From germline, CDR1 is MNHEY and CDR2 SVGAGI.

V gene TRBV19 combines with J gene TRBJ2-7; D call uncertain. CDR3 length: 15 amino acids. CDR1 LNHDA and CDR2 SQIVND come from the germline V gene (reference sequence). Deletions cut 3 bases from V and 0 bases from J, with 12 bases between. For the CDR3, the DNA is TGTGCCAGTAGTATTTATTCCGGCTCCTCCTACGAGCAGTACTTC. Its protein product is CASSIYSGSSYEQYF.

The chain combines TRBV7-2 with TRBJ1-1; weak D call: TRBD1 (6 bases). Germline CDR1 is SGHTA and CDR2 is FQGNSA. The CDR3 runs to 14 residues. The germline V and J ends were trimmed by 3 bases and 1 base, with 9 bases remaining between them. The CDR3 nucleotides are TGTGCCAGCAGCTTGCCCAGGGGGAACACTGAAGCTTTCTTT. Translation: CASSLPRGNTEAFF.

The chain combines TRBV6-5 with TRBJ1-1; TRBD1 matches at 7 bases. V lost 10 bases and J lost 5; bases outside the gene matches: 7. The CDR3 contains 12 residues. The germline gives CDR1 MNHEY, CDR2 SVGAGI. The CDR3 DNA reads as TGTGCCACCGGGACAGAGGGGACTGAAGCTTTCTTT. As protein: CATGTEGTEAFF.

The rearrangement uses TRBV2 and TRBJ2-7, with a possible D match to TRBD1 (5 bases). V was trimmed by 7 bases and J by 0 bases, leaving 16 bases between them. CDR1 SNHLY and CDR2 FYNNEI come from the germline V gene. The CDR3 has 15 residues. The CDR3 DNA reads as TGTGCCAGCATTGACCCGACAGCACTCTCCTACGAGCAGTACTTC. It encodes CASIDPTALSYEQYF. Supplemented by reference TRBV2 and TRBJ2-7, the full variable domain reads EPEVTQTPSHQVTQMGQEVILRCVPISNHLYFYWYRQILGQKVEFLVSFYNNEISEKSEIFDDQFSVERPDGSNFTLKIRSTKLEDSAMYFCASIDPTALSYEQYFGPGTRLTVT.

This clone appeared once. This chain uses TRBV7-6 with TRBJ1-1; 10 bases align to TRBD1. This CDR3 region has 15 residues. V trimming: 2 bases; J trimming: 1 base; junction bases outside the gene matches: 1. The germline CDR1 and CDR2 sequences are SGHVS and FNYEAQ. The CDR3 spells CASSLRTGGNTEAFF. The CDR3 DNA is TGTGCCAGCAGCTTACGGACAGGGGGGAACACTGAAGCTTTCTTT.